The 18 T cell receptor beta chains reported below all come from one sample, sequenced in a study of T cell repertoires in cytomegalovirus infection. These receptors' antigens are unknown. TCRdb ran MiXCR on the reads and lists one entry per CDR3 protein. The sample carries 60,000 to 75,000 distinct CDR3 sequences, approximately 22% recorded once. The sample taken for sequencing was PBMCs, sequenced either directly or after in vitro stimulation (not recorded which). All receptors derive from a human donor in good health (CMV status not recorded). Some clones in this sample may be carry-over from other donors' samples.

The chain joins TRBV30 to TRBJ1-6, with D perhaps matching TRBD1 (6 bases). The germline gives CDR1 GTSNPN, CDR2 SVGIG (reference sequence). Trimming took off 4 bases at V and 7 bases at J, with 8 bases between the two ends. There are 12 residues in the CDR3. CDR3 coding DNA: TGTGCCTGGAAGGGGGGCAATTCACCCCTCCACTTT. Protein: CAWKGGNSPLHF.

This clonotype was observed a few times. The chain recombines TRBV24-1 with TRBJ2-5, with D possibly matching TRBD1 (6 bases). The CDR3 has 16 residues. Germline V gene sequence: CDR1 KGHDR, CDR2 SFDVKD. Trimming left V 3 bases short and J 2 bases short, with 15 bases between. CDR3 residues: CATSDQRTDGQETQYF. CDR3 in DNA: TGTGCCACCAGTGATCAGAGGACAGACGGGCAAGAGACCCAGTACTTC.

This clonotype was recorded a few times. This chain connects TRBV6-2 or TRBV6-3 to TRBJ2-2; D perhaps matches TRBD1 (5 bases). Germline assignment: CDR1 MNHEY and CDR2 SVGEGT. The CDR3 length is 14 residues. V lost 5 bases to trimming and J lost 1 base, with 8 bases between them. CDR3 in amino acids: CASSQGQNTGELFF. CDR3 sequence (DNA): TGTGCCAGCAGTCAAGGACAGAACACCGGGGAGCTGTTTTTT.

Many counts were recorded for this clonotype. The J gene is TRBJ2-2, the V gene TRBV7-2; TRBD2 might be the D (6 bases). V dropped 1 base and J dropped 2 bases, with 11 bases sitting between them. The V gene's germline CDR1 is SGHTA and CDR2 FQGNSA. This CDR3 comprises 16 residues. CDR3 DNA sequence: TGTGCCAGCAGCTTAGGTCCGGGGGTAAACACCGGGGAGCTGTTTTTT. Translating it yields CASSLGPGVNTGELFF.

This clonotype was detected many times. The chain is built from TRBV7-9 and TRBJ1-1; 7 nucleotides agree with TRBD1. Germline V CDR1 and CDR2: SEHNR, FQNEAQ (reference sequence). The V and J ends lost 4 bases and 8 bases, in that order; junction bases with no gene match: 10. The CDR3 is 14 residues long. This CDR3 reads CASSSFSGTAEAFF. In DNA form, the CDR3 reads TGTGCCAGCAGCTCATTTTCCGGGACAGCAGAAGCTTTCTTT.

The CDR3 loop is CASSIEPYGEQFF. CDR3 nucleotide sequence: TGTGCCAGTAGTATAGAGCCTTACGGAGAGCAGTTCTTC. The chain recombines TRBV19 with TRBJ2-1, with D unclear. V gave up 0 bases and J gave up 10 bases, with 10 bases separating them. The CDR3 spans 13 residues. The germline CDR1 and CDR2 sequences are LNHDA and SQIVND (reference sequence).

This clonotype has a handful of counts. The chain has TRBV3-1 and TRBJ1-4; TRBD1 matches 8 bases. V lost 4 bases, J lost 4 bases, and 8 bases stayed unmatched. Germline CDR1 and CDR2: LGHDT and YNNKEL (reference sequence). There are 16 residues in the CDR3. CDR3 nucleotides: TGTGCCAGCAGCCCCGCAGGGGGCTCAAGTAATGAAAAACTGTTTTTT. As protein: CASSPAGGSSNEKLFF.

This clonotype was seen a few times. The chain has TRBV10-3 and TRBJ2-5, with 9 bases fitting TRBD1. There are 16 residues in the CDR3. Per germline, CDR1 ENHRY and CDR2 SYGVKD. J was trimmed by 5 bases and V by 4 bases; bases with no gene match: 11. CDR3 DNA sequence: TGTGCCATCAGTGCCCCCACTACAGGGGGCGCGGAGACCCAGTACTTC. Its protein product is CAISAPTTGGAETQYF.

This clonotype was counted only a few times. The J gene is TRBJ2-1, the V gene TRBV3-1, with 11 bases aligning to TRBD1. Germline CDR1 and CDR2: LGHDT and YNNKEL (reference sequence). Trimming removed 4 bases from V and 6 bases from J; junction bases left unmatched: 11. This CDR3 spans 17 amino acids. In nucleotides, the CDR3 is TGTGCCAGCAGCCCCCGGGACAGGGGGTATCGGGGCAATGAGCAGTTCTTC. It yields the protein CASSPRDRGYRGNEQFF.

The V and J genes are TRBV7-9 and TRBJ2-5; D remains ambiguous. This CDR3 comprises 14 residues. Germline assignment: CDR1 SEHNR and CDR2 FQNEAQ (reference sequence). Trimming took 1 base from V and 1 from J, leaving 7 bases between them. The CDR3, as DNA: TGTGCCAGCAGCTTAGACGGCTTCCAAGAGACCCAGTACTTC. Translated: CASSLDGFQETQYF.

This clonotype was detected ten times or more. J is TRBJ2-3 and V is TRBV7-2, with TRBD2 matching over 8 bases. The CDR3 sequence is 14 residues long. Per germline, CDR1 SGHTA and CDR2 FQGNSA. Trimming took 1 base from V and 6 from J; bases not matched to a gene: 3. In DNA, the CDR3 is TGTGCCAGCAGCTTAGTTAGCGGGGCGGATACGCAGTATTTT. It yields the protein CASSLVSGADTQYF.

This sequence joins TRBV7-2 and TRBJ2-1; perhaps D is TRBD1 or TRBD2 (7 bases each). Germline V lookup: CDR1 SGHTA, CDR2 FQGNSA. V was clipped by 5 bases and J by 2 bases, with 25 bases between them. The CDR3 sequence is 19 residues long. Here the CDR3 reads CASSDRGDYGTATYNEQFF. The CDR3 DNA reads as TGTGCCAGCAGCGACCGTGGGGACTACGGGACAGCTACCTACAATGAGCAGTTCTTC.

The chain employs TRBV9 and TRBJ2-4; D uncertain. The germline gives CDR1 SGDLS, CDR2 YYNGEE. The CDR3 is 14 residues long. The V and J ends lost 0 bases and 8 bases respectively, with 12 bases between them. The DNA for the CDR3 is TGTGCCAGCAGCGTAGGGATATACGGAGACATTCAGTACTTC. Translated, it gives CASSVGIYGDIQYF. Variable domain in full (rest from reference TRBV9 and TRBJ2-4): DSGVTQTPKHLITATGQRVTLRCSPRSGDLSVYWYQQSLDQGLQFLIQYYNGEERAKGNILERFSAQQFPDLHSELNLSSLELGDSALYFCASSVGIYGDIQYFGAGTRLSVL.

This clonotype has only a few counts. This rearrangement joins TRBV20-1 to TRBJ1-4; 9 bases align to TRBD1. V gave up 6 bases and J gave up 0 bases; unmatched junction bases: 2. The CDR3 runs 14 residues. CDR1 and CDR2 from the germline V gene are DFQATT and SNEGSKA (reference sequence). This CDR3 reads CSAGQGATNEKLFF. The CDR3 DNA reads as TGCAGTGCGGGACAGGGCGCAACTAATGAAAAACTGTTTTTT.

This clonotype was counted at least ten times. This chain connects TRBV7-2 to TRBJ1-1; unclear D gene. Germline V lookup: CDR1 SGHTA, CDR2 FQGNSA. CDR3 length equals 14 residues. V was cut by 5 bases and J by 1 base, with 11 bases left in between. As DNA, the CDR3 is TGTGCCAGCAGCCTACCTTACCGGAACACTGAAGCTTTCTTT. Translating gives CASSLPYRNTEAFF.

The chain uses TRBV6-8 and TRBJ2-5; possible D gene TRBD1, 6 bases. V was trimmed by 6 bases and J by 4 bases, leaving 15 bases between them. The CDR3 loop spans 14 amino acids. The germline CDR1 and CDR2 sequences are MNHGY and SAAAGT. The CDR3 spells CASRPPGALETQYF. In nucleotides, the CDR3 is TGTGCCAGCAGGCCCCCAGGGGCCCTAGAGACCCAGTACTTC.

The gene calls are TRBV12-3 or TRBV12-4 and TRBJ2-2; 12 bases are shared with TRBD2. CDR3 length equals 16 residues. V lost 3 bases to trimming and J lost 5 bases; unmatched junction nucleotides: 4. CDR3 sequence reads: CASSFLAGGPTGELFF. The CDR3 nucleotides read TGTGCCAGCAGTTTTCTAGCGGGAGGGCCGACCGGGGAGCTGTTTTTT.

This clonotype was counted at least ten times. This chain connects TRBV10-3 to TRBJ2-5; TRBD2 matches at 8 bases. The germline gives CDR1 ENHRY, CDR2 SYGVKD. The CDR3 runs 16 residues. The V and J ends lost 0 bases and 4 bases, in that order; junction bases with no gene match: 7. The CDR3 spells CAISESLAGPGETQYF. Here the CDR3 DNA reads TGTGCCATCAGTGAGTCCTTAGCGGGACCCGGAGAGACCCAGTACTTC.